This entry concerns a single T cell receptor beta chain. This entry is derived from a study of shared clonotypes between healthy human individuals. Every immunoSEQ plate was one replicate of a subset's evenly spread DNA. Assay used: immunoSEQ multiplex PCR; TCRdb lists only in-frame clones, some missing. The profile shows around 2.3 million clones, 90% to 96% of them singletons. The CDR3 loop spans 13 amino acids. Per germline, CDR1 GTSNPN and CDR2 SVGIG (reference sequence). J was trimmed by 4 bases and V by 7 bases; bases with no gene match: 9. J is TRBJ1-2 and V is TRBV30, with 7 bases identical to TRBD1. The clonotype was recovered from a man aged 18 to 30 in good health. The specimen sequenced was naive CD4+ T cells sorted from blood. Stated subset: CD45RA+ positively selected. CDR3 in DNA: TGTGCCTTGACGTTACAGGGGATCTATGGCTACACCTTC. This sequence encodes CALTLQGIYGYTF.